This entry lists 17 T cell receptor beta chains sequenced from one sample in a study of preoperative IRX-2 immunotherapy in early breast cancer. This sample's treatment: preoperative locoregional IRX-2 cytokine immunotherapy. Here immunoSEQ multiplex PCR was the method, and the copy in TCRdb shows in-frame clones only, minus some. Of about 98,000 clones in the sample, 86% are singletons; the top ten hold about 2%. Sequencing was performed on tumor tissue, taken after IRX-2 immunotherapy. Receptors were obtained from a human donor with breast cancer.

Only a few counts were recorded for this clone. The V gene is TRBV18, the J gene TRBJ2-7; D is unclear. Germline CDR1 reads KGHSH; CDR2 reads LQKENI. With 4 bases removed from V and 2 bases from J, the gap between germline ends came to 12 bases. CDR3 size: 14 residues. Here the CDR3 DNA reads TGTGCCAGCTCACTATACGGCACCACCTACGAGCAGTACTTC. It yields the protein CASSLYGTTYEQYF.

The DNA of the CDR3 is TGTGCCAGCTCACCCTCCAAGGACTGGGTGGGCACTGAAGCTTTCTTT. Encoded protein: CASSPSKDWVGTEAFF. The rearrangement joins TRBV18 to TRBJ1-1, with D unresolved. The germline V and J ends were trimmed by 3 bases and 4 bases, with 18 bases remaining between them. CDR3 length equals 16 residues. Germline CDR1 KGHSH, CDR2 LQKENI. Using reference TRBV18 and TRBJ1-1 for the parts outside the CDR3, the full variable domain is NAGVMQNPRHLVRRRGQEARLRCSPMKGHSHVYWYRQLPEEGLKFMVYLQKENIIDESGMPKERFSAEFPKEGPSILRIQQVVRGDSAAYFCASSPSKDWVGTEAFFGQGTRLTVV.

This sequence joins TRBV5-1 and TRBJ2-5, with D perhaps TRBD1 or TRBD2 (5 bases each). The CDR3 has 14 amino acids. The germline V gene has CDR1 SGHRS and CDR2 YFSETQ. V was trimmed by 6 bases and J by 5 bases, leaving 17 bases between them. DNA of the CDR3: TGCGCCAGCAATACCGGGACCGGGCTCGAGACCCAGTACTTC. Translation gives CASNTGTGLETQYF.

The chain recombines TRBV18 with TRBJ2-5; the match to TRBD2 covers 7 bases. This CDR3 is built from 13 residues. Germline V lookup: CDR1 KGHSH, CDR2 LQKENI. The V segment lost 5 bases and the J segment 3 bases; nucleotides outside the gene matches: 3. The CDR3 loop reads CASSSGTKETQYF. Written as DNA, the CDR3 is TGTGCCAGCTCATCCGGGACTAAAGAGACCCAGTACTTC.

The chain joins TRBV10-3 to TRBJ2-7, with D hard to call. The CDR3 totals 13 residues. V was pared by 0 bases and J by 0 bases, with 3 bases between. Germline assignment: CDR1 ENHRY and CDR2 SYGVKD. CDR3 bases: TGTGCCATCAGTGAGTCAGACTCCTACGAGCAGTACTTC. Amino acids: CAISESDSYEQYF.

The chain uses TRBV4-1 and TRBJ1-3; D gene ambiguous. V shed 2 bases and J shed 4 bases, with 21 bases lying between them. The CDR3 has 18 residues. Germline V lookup: CDR1 MGHRA, CDR2 YSYEKL. The CDR3 sequence: CASSQPPGRDSRGNTIYF. In nucleotides, the CDR3 is TGCGCCAGCAGCCAACCCCCCGGGCGGGATTCGAGGGGAAACACCATATATTTT.

This clone was seen just once. The genes are TRBV18 and TRBJ1-2; no firm D call. The germline gives CDR1 KGHSH, CDR2 LQKENI. The V end was cut by 1 base, the J end by 6 bases, with 6 bases between. This CDR3 comprises 12 residues. CDR3 sequence: CASSPLADGYTF. The CDR3 DNA reads as TGTGCCAGCTCACCACTTGCCGATGGCTACACCTTC.

For the CDR3, the DNA is TGTGCCATCAGTGAGTCGGCTGGTAAGCGGGAGCGGAGTCCCGGGGAGCTGTTTTTT. Encoded protein: CAISESAGKRERSPGELFF. The chain combines TRBV10-3 with TRBJ2-2, with 8 bases lining up with TRBD2. Germline lookup yields CDR1 ENHRY and CDR2 SYGVKD. The ends lost 0 bases at V and 6 bases at J; junction bases unmatched: 15. The CDR3 totals 19 residues.

The rearrangement links TRBV28 to TRBJ1-6; 11 bases agree with TRBD1. V was pared by 5 bases and J by 9 bases, with 6 bases of the junction left unmatched. The CDR3 loop spans 15 amino acids. Germline lookup yields CDR1 MDHEN and CDR2 SYDVKM. This CDR3 is CASSPSGQGASPLHF. The CDR3 DNA reads TGTGCCAGCAGTCCCTCCGGACAGGGGGCTTCACCCCTCCACTTT.

J is TRBJ2-5 and V is TRBV5-1; 7 bases line up with TRBD2. CDR3 length: 14 residues. V was pared by 4 bases and J by 4 bases, with 7 bases of the junction left unmatched. Per germline, CDR1 SGHRS and CDR2 YFSETQ. DNA for the CDR3: TGCGCCAGCAGCCTCCTAGGCGGGGGAGAGACCCAGTACTTC. It specifies CASSLLGGGETQYF.

This chain uses TRBV7-8 with TRBJ1-6; a weak D match, TRBD1 (6 bases). Germline CDR1 is SGHVS and CDR2 is FQNEAQ. The CDR3 is 15 residues long. V was trimmed by 6 bases and J by 8 bases, leaving 17 bases between them. The CDR3 spells CASRNYRDGDSPLHF. DNA for the CDR3: TGTGCCAGCAGGAATTACAGGGACGGTGATTCACCCCTCCACTTT. The complete variable domain, with remaining parts taken from reference TRBV7-8 and TRBJ1-6, reads GAGVSQSPRYKVAKRGQDVALRCDPISGHVSLFWYQQALGQGPEFLTYFQNEAQLDKSGLPSDRFFAERPEGSVSTLKIQRTQQEDSAVYLCASRNYRDGDSPLHFGNGTRLTVT.

About this clone: X shows a residue whose base was not read or is ambiguous. The rearrangement links TRBV19 to TRBJ2-7; D is ambiguous. Germline CDR1 is LNHDA and CDR2 is SQIVND (reference sequence). V was clipped by 4 bases and J by 5 bases, with 12 bases between them. The length of the CDR3 is 13 residues. The CDR3 DNA reads as TGTGCCAGTAGTAYCAGACCTACGGACGAGCAGTACTTC. This translates into CASSXRPTDEQYF.

V is TRBV7-5 and J is TRBJ2-5; whether TRBD2, the table's D call, matches the DNA was not checked. TRBV7-5 is designated a pseudogene. The CDR3 is 17 residues long. The CDR3 DNA reads TGTGCCAGCAGCTGGGGTGGGGTAGCGGGGGCCCAAGAGACCCAGTACTTC. Its translation is CASSWGGVAGAQETQYF.

This chain links TRBV28 with TRBJ1-2; D unresolved. Germline V lookup: CDR1 MDHEN, CDR2 SYDVKM. The CDR3 is 15 residues long. V was pared by 3 bases and J by 7 bases, with 18 bases between. The CDR3 region has the DNA TGTGCCAGCAGTTTCTCGAGACCCCAAGGGAGTGGCTACACCTTC. Its protein is CASSFSRPQGSGYTF.

The chain links TRBV9 to TRBJ1-5, with unresolved D. V lost 5 bases to trimming and J lost 6 bases, with 12 bases between them. This CDR3 spans 13 amino acids. Germline CDR1 and CDR2: SGDLS and YYNGEE. The CDR3 region has the DNA TGTGCCAGCAGTGAAGGCCCCGGTCAGCCCCAGCATTTT. Amino acids: CASSEGPGQPQHF.

V and J are TRBV30 and TRBJ2-3; 8 bases align to TRBD1. The CDR3 has 14 amino acids. V lost 5 bases, J lost 3 bases, and 7 bases stayed unmatched. The germline V gene encodes CDR1 GTSNPN and CDR2 SVGIG (reference sequence). This chain's CDR3 is CAWLWTGRTDTQYF. In DNA, the CDR3 is TGTGCCTGGCTATGGACAGGGCGGACAGATACGCAGTATTTT.

The CDR3 bases are TGTGCCATCTCTAAGGGGGGACAGGGGGCAATCTATGGCTACACCTTC. The encoded protein is CAISKGGQGAIYGYTF. J is TRBJ1-2 and V is TRBV6-4, with 12 bases that match TRBD1. The junction had 13 bases not matched to a gene; V was cut back by 10 bases and J by 4 bases. The length of the CDR3 is 16 residues. Germline V gives CDR1 MRHNA, CDR2 SNTAGT.